This TCR beta chain stems from a study of blood T cell repertoires in COVID-19. Study-level background: Sources were T cells, B-cell-depleted T cells, or PBMCs; the material itself was cDNA or gDNA.

CDR3 size: 16 residues. Germline assignment: CDR1 SGHKS and CDR2 YYEKEE (reference sequence). The junction had 7 bases not matched to a gene; V was cut back by 5 bases and J by 0 bases. The data were produced by immunoSEQ multiplex PCR, yet TCRdb's version contains in-frame clones alone and is incomplete. This table holds about 290,000 clones, roughly 86% found once. This clonotype was sampled from a woman aged 25 to 45 with COVID-19, enrolled during active disease. Sequenced material: peripheral blood. This chain links TRBV5-5 with TRBJ2-2; 7 positions agree with TRBD1. CDR3 bases: TGTGCCAGCAGTCATCAAGGGACAGCGAACACCGGGGAGCTGTTTTTT. Amino acids: CASSHQGTANTGELFF.